One T cell receptor (beta chain) is described in this entry. These data originate in a study of blood T cells in healthy people across ages. Germline CDR1 LGHDT, CDR2 YNNKEL (reference sequence). CDR3 size: 17 residues. J lost 2 bases, V lost 1 base, and 9 bases had no gene match. Using a J-beta primer mix together with a sample-barcoded 5' primer, a second PCR was run for about 6 to 12 cycles. TCRdb re-derived calls from the 5' RACE reads in MiXCR, one entry per CDR3 protein. The sample holds about 1.6 million distinct CDR3 sequences, roughly 30% seen once. The sequenced sample consisted of blood. J is TRBJ2-3 and V is TRBV3-1; 7 nucleotides line up with TRBD2. The receptor's source is a woman younger than 45 in good health. The CDR3 loop reads CASSQVGLAADTDTQYF. DNA of the CDR3: TGTGCCAGCAGCCAAGTCGGCCTAGCGGCCGACACAGATACGCAGTATTTT.